Reported below is one T cell receptor (beta chain). The sample belongs to a study of blood T cell repertoires in COVID-19. Study as a whole: Researchers got acute and convalescent COVID-19 samples from the United States, Italy and Spain. PBMCs, B-cell-depleted T cells, or T cells were the source of the cDNA or gDNA that made up the material.

The CDR3 spans 13 residues. Trimming removed 4 bases at V and 5 bases at J, with 13 bases between. CDR1 is SGDLS, CDR2 YYNGEE, per germline. Followed over time, Seattle patients had been enrolled while infection was active. Study processing details: Nucleated cell counts were estimated from reference gene primer amplification. Here immunoSEQ multiplex PCR was the method, and the copy in TCRdb shows in-frame clones only, minus some. The D gene and trimming were derived from the DNA, and the V and J assignments and clone size from that table. The sample includes about 64,000 clones, about 88% seen only once; the top ten take approximately 45%.

The V and J genes are TRBV9 and TRBJ2-7; D gene uncertain. Specimen: peripheral blood. The TCR originated in a woman aged 60-70 years with COVID-19, enrolled during active disease. CDR3 in amino acids: CASSPPLSDEQYF. CDR3 bases: TGTGCCAGCAGCCCCCCCCTTTCGGACGAGCAGTACTTC.